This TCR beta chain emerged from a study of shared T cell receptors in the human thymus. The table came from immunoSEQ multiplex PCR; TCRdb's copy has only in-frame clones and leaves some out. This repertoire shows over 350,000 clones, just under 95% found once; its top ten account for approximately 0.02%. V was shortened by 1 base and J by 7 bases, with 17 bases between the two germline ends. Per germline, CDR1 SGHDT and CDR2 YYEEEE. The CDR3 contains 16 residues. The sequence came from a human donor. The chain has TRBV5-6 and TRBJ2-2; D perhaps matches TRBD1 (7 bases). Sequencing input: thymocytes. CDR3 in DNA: TGTGCCAGCAGCTTGAAGGGGGCAGGGAGGTTCGGGGAGCTGTTTTTT. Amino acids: CASSLKGAGRFGELFF.